Below, 4 T cell receptor beta chains from the same sample are listed, as sequenced in a study of shared clonotypes between healthy human individuals. The repertoire was sequenced with immunoSEQ multiplex PCR; TCRdb's copy has only in-frame clones and lacks some. The table includes about 1 million clones, roughly 80% detected once. The sequencing sample was made of memory CD4+ T cells sorted from blood. As to subset: CD45RA-negative fraction. Source of these receptors: a man between 18 and 29 years old in good health.

This chain connects TRBV6-7 to TRBJ1-5; D might be TRBD1 (6 bases). TRBV6-7 is placed among ORFs of uncertain function. CDR3 length: 16 amino acids. V lost 0 bases to trimming and J lost 6 bases, with 15 bases between them. In DNA, the CDR3 is TGTGCCAGCAGTTACTCAACTATTAGAGGGGGTCAGCCCCAGCATTTT. Translation: CASSYSTIRGGQPQHF.

This clone was counted ten times or more. In nucleotides, the CDR3 is TGTGCCAGCAGCGGCCCCACAGGGTTCCTAGGCGAGCAGTACTTC. Amino acids: CASSGPTGFLGEQYF. This chain uses TRBV5-4 with TRBJ2-7; D possibly corresponds to TRBD1 (6 bases). Germline V gene data show CDR1 as SGHNT and CDR2 as YYREEE (reference sequence). V lost 4 bases, J lost 6 bases, and 20 bases lay in between. The CDR3 extends over 15 amino acids. The full variable domain, its missing parts supplied by reference TRBV5-4 and TRBJ2-7, is ETGVTQSPTHLIKTRGQQVTLRCSSQSGHNTVSWYQQALGQGPQFIFQYYREEENGRGNFPPRFSGLQFPNYSSELNVNALELDDSALYLCASSGPTGFLGEQYFGPGTRLTVT.

The genes are TRBV9 and TRBJ2-1, with 8 bases lining up with TRBD2. Looked up from germline, CDR1 is SGDLS and CDR2 is YYNGEE. This CDR3 is built from 14 residues. Losses at the gene ends were 0 bases for V and 5 bases for J; bases not matched to a gene: 1. The chain's CDR3 is CASSVAAGDNEQFF. The CDR3 DNA sequence: TGTGCCAGCAGCGTAGCAGCGGGAGACAATGAGCAGTTCTTC.

The rearrangement uses TRBV7-2 and TRBJ2-7; D is perhaps TRBD1 (5 bases). V was pared by 5 bases and J by 7 bases, with 12 bases between. The CDR3 spans 12 residues. Germline loops: CDR1 SGHTA, CDR2 FQGNSA. The CDR3 sequence is CASSLTQGEQYF. As DNA, the CDR3 is TGTGCCAGCAGCCTGACCCAGGGTGAGCAGTACTTC.